Below are 13 T cell receptor beta chains sequenced from a single sample in a study of a mutant IDH1 vaccine in newly diagnosed glioma. The method was immunoSEQ multiplex PCR; TCRdb's version includes in-frame clones alone and lacks a portion of them. The profile covers about 65,000 clones, with 85% appearing a single time and about 4% taken by the ten largest. For these receptors, no antigen is known. Time point described: week 23, last vaccination. Vaccinated patients received 300 ug of mutant IDH1 20-mer peptide per dose, with topical imiquimod. This sample comprised PBMCs, obtained from a glioma patient whose treatment included an IDH1 peptide vaccine. The receptors originated from a man aged 30-40 years with glioma.

This chain links TRBV6-6 with TRBJ1-1; D is ambiguous. Trimming removed 5 bases from V and 3 bases from J, with 7 bases in between. CDR3 size: 12 residues. Per the germline V gene, CDR1 is MNHNY and CDR2 is SVGAGI (reference sequence). CDR3: CASSPRDTEAFF. Written as DNA, the CDR3 is TGTGCCAGCAGTCCCCGGGACACTGAAGCTTTCTTT.

This clone occurred once. The V and J genes are TRBV27 and TRBJ2-2; 10 nucleotides agree with TRBD2. CDR1 MNHEY and CDR2 SMNVEV come from the germline V gene (reference sequence). Trimming cost V 7 bases and J 2 bases; bases outside gene matches: 4. This CDR3 has 15 amino acids. This chain's CDR3 is CASNSGGLNTGELFF. In nucleotides, the CDR3 is TGTGCCAGCAATAGCGGGGGGCTAAACACCGGGGAGCTGTTTTTT.

V is TRBV2 and J is TRBJ2-4, with TRBD1 as a possible D gene (7 bases). Per germline, CDR1 SNHLY and CDR2 FYNNEI. The CDR3 is 16 amino acids. The V and J ends lost 6 bases and 2 bases respectively, with 17 bases between them. Here the CDR3 reads CASRDPGGKTKNIQYF. The CDR3 DNA reads as TGTGCCAGCAGAGACCCAGGGGGGAAAACCAAAAACATTCAGTACTTC.

This clone was recorded a few times. The chain has TRBV5-1 and TRBJ2-2, with D possibly matching TRBD2 (5 bases). Germline V gives CDR1 SGHRS, CDR2 YFSETQ. This CDR3 has 14 amino acids. Trimming removed 4 bases from V and 2 bases from J, with 9 bases in between. The chain's CDR3 is CASSGGSNTGELFF. CDR3 nucleotide sequence: TGCGCCAGCAGCGGCGGGTCAAACACCGGGGAGCTGTTTTTT.

This chain connects TRBV9 to TRBJ1-3; D is unresolved. V was pared by 0 bases and J by 1 base, with 11 bases between. The CDR3 is 16 amino acids. Germline lookup yields CDR1 SGDLS and CDR2 YYNGEE. CDR3 loop: CASSVDLGLSGNTIYF. CDR3 bases: TGTGCCAGCAGCGTAGATCTAGGCCTTTCTGGAAACACCATATATTTT.

The chain recombines TRBV4-2 with TRBJ2-3; TRBD2 matches at 8 bases. The CDR3 has 17 amino acids. CDR1 and CDR2 from the germline V gene are LGHNA and YNFKEQ. The V and J ends lost 1 base and 6 bases, in that order; junction bases with no gene match: 12. The CDR3 DNA reads TGTGCCAGCAGCCAAGTCTCTACCGGGACTAGTATGGATACGCAGTATTTT. Residues: CASSQVSTGTSMDTQYF.

The chain is built from TRBV19 and TRBJ1-1; 8 nucleotides match TRBD1. There are 15 residues in the CDR3. CDR1 and CDR2 (germline): LNHDA, SQIVND (reference sequence). J lost 2 bases, V lost 3 bases, and 5 bases had no gene match. For the CDR3, the DNA is TGTGCCAGTAGTATTGGGACAGGCGGTAACACTGAAGCTTTCTTT. This codes for CASSIGTGGNTEAFF.

This CDR3 reads CASSLRQGRDGYTF. CDR3 in DNA: TGTGCCAGCAGCTTGAGGCAGGGTCGGGATGGCTACACCTTC. The chain couples TRBV5-4 to TRBJ1-2; perhaps TRBD1 as D (5 bases). Per germline, CDR1 SGHNT and CDR2 YYREEE (reference sequence). Trimming shortened V by 1 base and J by 6 bases, and 13 bases separated the two germline ends. The CDR3 is 14 amino acids.

Only one count was recorded for this clone. The rearrangement uses TRBV7-6 and TRBJ1-1; no definite D call. CDR1 is SGHVS and CDR2 is FNYEAQ in the germline V gene. Trimming shortened V by 2 bases and J by 1 base, and 8 bases separated the two germline ends. CDR3 length: 14 residues. CDR3 DNA sequence: TGTGCCAGCAGCTTAAACAGACAGAACACTGAAGCTTTCTTT. It is translated as CASSLNRQNTEAFF.

The chain joins TRBV2 to TRBJ1-5; D call uncertain. Germline V gene sequence: CDR1 SNHLY, CDR2 FYNNEI. V shed 5 bases and J shed 0 bases, with 8 bases lying between them. The CDR3 extends over 14 amino acids. The CDR3 region has the DNA TGTGCCAGCAGTCGACGGAATAGCAATCAGCCCCAGCATTTT. Translation: CASSRRNSNQPQHF.

V gene TRBV25-1 combines with J gene TRBJ1-6; no clear D gene. Germline CDR1 is MGHDK and CDR2 is SYGVNS. V was trimmed by 7 bases and J by 5 bases, leaving 9 bases between them. The CDR3 extends over 13 amino acids. CDR3 DNA sequence: TGTGCCAGCACCCCGTTGGATAATTCACCCCTCCACTTT. Translation: CASTPLDNSPLHF.

This chain links TRBV10-1 with TRBJ1-1; 11 nucleotides line up with TRBD1. Germline CDR1 and CDR2: WNHNN and SYGVQD (reference sequence). V dropped 5 bases and J dropped 2; count of bases not matched to a gene: 4. The CDR3 consists of 15 residues. Written as DNA, the CDR3 is TGCGCCAGCAGTACCGGGACAGGGGGAAACACTGAAGCTTTCTTT. This encodes CASSTGTGGNTEAFF.

The chain recombines TRBV6-6 with TRBJ1-2, with 8 bases identical to TRBD1. The CDR3 totals 15 residues. Trimming removed 2 bases from V and 8 bases from J; junction bases left unmatched: 10. Germline CDR1 reads MNHNY; CDR2 reads SVGAGI (reference sequence). The CDR3 sequence: CASSYRGTGAEGYTF. CDR3 nucleotide sequence: TGTGCCAGCAGTTACCGAGGGACAGGAGCGGAAGGCTACACCTTC.